This T cell receptor beta chain originates from a study of blood T cell repertoires in COVID-19. Profiling relied on immunoSEQ multiplex PCR, and the TCRdb table lists in-frame clones only, not all of them. The table shows 80,000 or so clones, with around 89% occurring only once. This clone has a single count. V shed 3 bases, J shed 1 base, and the junction held 2 bases outside the gene matches. Germline CDR1 reads LNHDA; CDR2 reads SQIVND (reference sequence). This CDR3 region has 15 residues. This receptor was taken from a human donor in a cohort sampled during active COVID-19. This sequence joins TRBV19 and TRBJ2-2; 7 bases are a match to TRBD1. Sequencing was carried out using peripheral blood. CDR3 sequence: CASSMRQGNTGELFF. The DNA for the CDR3 is TGTGCCAGTAGTATGAGACAGGGGAACACCGGGGAGCTGTTTTTT. Based on the CDR3 plus reference TRBV19 and TRBJ2-2, the full variable domain is DGGITQSPKYLFRKEGQNVTLSCEQNLNHDAMYWYRQDPGQGLRLIYYSQIVNDFQKGDIAEGYSVSREKKESFPLTVTSAQKNPTAFYLCASSMRQGNTGELFFGEGSRLTVL.